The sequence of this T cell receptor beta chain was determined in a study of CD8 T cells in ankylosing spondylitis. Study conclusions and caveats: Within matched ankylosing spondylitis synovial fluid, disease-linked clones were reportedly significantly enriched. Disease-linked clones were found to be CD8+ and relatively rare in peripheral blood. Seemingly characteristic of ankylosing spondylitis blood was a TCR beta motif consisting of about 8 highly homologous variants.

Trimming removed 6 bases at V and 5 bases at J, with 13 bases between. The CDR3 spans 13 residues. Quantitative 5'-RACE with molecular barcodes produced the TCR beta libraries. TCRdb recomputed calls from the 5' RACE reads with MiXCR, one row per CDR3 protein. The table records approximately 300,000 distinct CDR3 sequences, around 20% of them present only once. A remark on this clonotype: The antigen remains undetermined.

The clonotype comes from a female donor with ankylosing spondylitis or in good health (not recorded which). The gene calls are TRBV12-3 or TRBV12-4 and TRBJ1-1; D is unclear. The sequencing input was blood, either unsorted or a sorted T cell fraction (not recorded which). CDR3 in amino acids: CASRKAEGTEAFF. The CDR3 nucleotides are TGTGCCAGCAGAAAGGCGGAGGGTACTGAAGCTTTCTTT.